The 14 T cell receptor beta chains presented below share a single source sample, sequenced in a study of identical twins. One entry per CDR3 protein results from TCRdb running MiXCR on the 5' RACE reads. The sample yields approximately 300,000 distinct CDR3 sequences, just under 9.5% seen once. These data were also filed under a second study, of yellow fever vaccine responses in identical twins.

The sample was CD8+ T cells sorted from blood. Every receptor here comes from a woman between 18 and 29 years old in good health.

Ten or more counts support this clonotype. The rearrangement links TRBV12-3 or TRBV12-4 to TRBJ1-1; a possible D gene is TRBD1 (5 bases). CDR3 length equals 14 residues. Trimming shortened V by 7 bases and J by 6 bases, and 18 bases separated the two germline ends. CDR3 loop: CASKTAQTFAEAFF. In nucleotides, the CDR3 is TGTGCCAGCAAGACAGCCCAAACGTTCGCTGAAGCTTTCTTT.

The rearrangement uses TRBV11-2 and TRBJ1-2; the D is unclear. Per germline, CDR1 SGHAT and CDR2 FQNNGV. V lost 6 bases, J lost 6 bases, and 14 bases lay in between. CDR3 length: 13 amino acids. CDR3 sequence (DNA): TGTGCCAGCAGGATGAGTGGGATAGATGGCTACACCTTC. Residues: CASRMSGIDGYTF.

This clonotype was seen only a few times. V usage is TRBV24-1 and J usage is TRBJ2-1, with D tentatively TRBD1 (6 bases). Germline values: CDR1 KGHDR, CDR2 SFDVKD. The ends were cut back, 6 bases at V and 9 bases at J, with 8 bases in the middle. The CDR3 extends over 11 amino acids. Here the CDR3 DNA reads TGTGCCACCAGTCAGGGGCCTGAGCAGTTCTTC. Amino acid sequence: CATSQGPEQFF.

This clonotype was seen many times. The chain links TRBV5-1 to TRBJ2-7, with 8 bases lining up with TRBD1. Germline loops: CDR1 SGHRS, CDR2 YFSETQ. V trimming: 4 bases; J trimming: 4 bases; junction bases outside the gene matches: 10. CDR3 length: 15 amino acids. CDR3 loop: CASSNPRTGFYEQYF. Here the CDR3 DNA reads TGCGCCAGCAGCAATCCCAGGACAGGGTTTTACGAGCAGTACTTC.

The rearrangement uses TRBV20-1 and TRBJ2-5; D ambiguous. This CDR3 is 15 amino acids long. V gave up 3 bases and J gave up 1 base, with 15 bases separating them. Germline V gene lookup returns CDR1 DFQATT and CDR2 SNEGSKA (reference sequence). Here the CDR3 DNA reads TGCAGTGCTAGCTGGGCAGGAACCGTCCAAGAGACCCAGTACTTC. Its protein product is CSASWAGTVQETQYF.

This chain links TRBV5-5 with TRBJ1-2; 7 bases map to TRBD1. Germline V gene data show CDR1 as SGHKS and CDR2 as YYEKEE (reference sequence). Losses at the gene ends were 2 bases for V and 6 bases for J; bases not matched to a gene: 13. This CDR3 region has 16 residues. The CDR3 loop is CASSFPSQGGRDGYTF. The CDR3 nucleotides are TGTGCCAGCAGCTTTCCCAGTCAGGGGGGCAGGGATGGCTACACCTTC.

In this sample, this clonotype turned up a few times. The chain employs TRBV7-9 and TRBJ2-3; D is perhaps TRBD2 (6 bases). This CDR3 is built from 13 residues. The ends were cut back, 8 bases at V and 0 bases at J, with 9 bases in the middle. Germline lookup yields CDR1 SEHNR and CDR2 FQNEAQ (reference sequence). The CDR3 loop is CASGLASTDTQYF. The CDR3 DNA sequence: TGTGCCAGCGGGCTAGCGAGCACAGATACGCAGTATTTT.

This chain connects TRBV12-3 or TRBV12-4 to TRBJ2-2; 8 nucleotides agree with TRBD1. Trimming took 4 bases from V and 7 from J; bases not matched to a gene: 11. CDR3 length: 16 residues. CDR3 nucleotides: TGTGCCAGCAGTTCGCCCCGGCAGGGGGCGATCGGGGAGCTGTTTTTT. Its protein product is CASSSPRQGAIGELFF.

This clonotype appeared a few times. CDR3 in amino acids: CSARTSGRLGEETQYF. CDR3 sequence (DNA): TGCAGTGCTCGGACTAGCGGGAGGTTGGGCGAAGAGACCCAGTACTTC. The chain has TRBV20-1 and TRBJ2-5; 14 bases are shared with TRBD2. From germline, CDR1 is DFQATT and CDR2 SNEGSKA (reference sequence). J was trimmed by 3 bases and V by 5 bases; bases with no gene match: 8. CDR3 length: 16 amino acids.

Ten or more counts support this clonotype. The rearrangement joins TRBV27 to TRBJ2-3, with 9 nucleotides matching TRBD2. Germline CDR1 reads MNHEY; CDR2 reads SMNVEV (reference sequence). The CDR3 sequence is 15 residues long. The ends lost 4 bases at V and 6 bases at J; junction bases unmatched: 8. Here the CDR3 DNA reads TGTGCCAGCAGTTCTCGTGGACTAGCGAGGGATACGCAGTATTTT. This encodes CASSSRGLARDTQYF.

This clonotype was seen at least ten times. CDR3 DNA sequence: TGTGCCAGCAGCGAACGGGGACTAGCAGGTCCAGAGACCCAGTACTTC. It codes for CASSERGLAGPETQYF. The chain links TRBV27 to TRBJ2-5; 9 bases map to TRBD2. The CDR3 extends over 16 amino acids. After removal of 6 bases from V and 4 bases from J, the junction contained 12 bases not matched to a gene. Germline loops: CDR1 MNHEY, CDR2 SMNVEV (reference sequence).

This clonotype was recorded a few times. The chain joins TRBV2 to TRBJ2-3, with D perhaps TRBD1 (6 bases). Germline-derived CDR1 and CDR2 are SNHLY and FYNNEI. Trimming stripped 3 bases from V and 1 base from J, with 17 bases between. The CDR3 extends over 17 amino acids. The CDR3 reads CASSDGQLFKGTDTQYF. The CDR3 DNA is TGTGCCAGCAGTGACGGACAGCTCTTTAAGGGCACAGATACGCAGTATTTT. Drawing the rest from reference TRBV2 and TRBJ2-3, the complete variable domain is EPEVTQTPSHQVTQMGQEVILRCVPISNHLYFYWYRQILGQKVEFLVSFYNNEISEKSEIFDDQFSVERPDGSNFTLKIRSTKLEDSAMYFCASSDGQLFKGTDTQYFGPGTRLTVL.

This clonotype occurred many times. V usage is TRBV7-9 and J usage is TRBJ2-2, with D uncertain. This CDR3 is 17 amino acids long. V gave up 1 base and J gave up 5 bases, with 17 bases separating them. From germline, CDR1 is SEHNR and CDR2 FQNEAQ (reference sequence). The CDR3 nucleotides are TGTGCCAGCAGCTTAGTTCAGGTCGGCAGCGAAACCGGGGAGCTGTTTTTT. Protein product: CASSLVQVGSETGELFF. The full variable domain, its missing parts supplied by reference TRBV7-9 and TRBJ2-2, is DTGVSQNPRHKITKRGQNVTFRCDPISEHNRLYWYRQTLGQGPEFLTYFQNEAQLEKSRLLSDRFSAERPKGSFSTLEIQRTEQGDSAMYLCASSLVQVGSETGELFFGEGSRLTVL.

This clonotype was recorded many times. The V gene is TRBV7-6, the J gene TRBJ1-1; D is ambiguous. The germline V gene has CDR1 SGHVS and CDR2 FNYEAQ. The V end was cut by 5 bases, the J end by 4 bases, with 11 bases between. This CDR3 region has 13 residues. Here the CDR3 reads CASSRVPLTEAFF. CDR3 coding DNA: TGTGCCAGCAGCAGAGTACCGCTCACTGAAGCTTTCTTT.